This T cell receptor (beta chain) was sequenced during a study of T cell repertoires in ileal Crohn's disease. Study overall: Every patient was operated on for stricturing (about 60%) or penetrating (approximately 40%) complications. Study-wide results and limits: Every patient over 26.8% clonality showed endoscopic recurrence. High-frequency clones were more common in sorted CD8 than CD4 cells.

With respect to this clone: Its antigen is currently unknown.

Assay used: immunoSEQ multiplex PCR; TCRdb lists only in-frame clones, some missing. The sample yields roughly 1,900 clones, roughly nine tenths seen once. The receptor was derived from an adult with Crohn's disease. Specimen: ileal tissue.

The CDR3 nucleotides are TGCGCCAGCGCGGGTACCGGGGAGCTGTTTTTT. Translation gives CASAGTGELFF. This chain uses TRBV5-1 with TRBJ2-2; D is perhaps TRBD2 (5 bases). This CDR3 is built from 11 residues. V lost 7 bases to trimming and J lost 5 bases, with 6 bases between them. CDR1 is SGHRS, CDR2 YFSETQ, per germline.